The 30 T cell receptor beta chains below come from one sample, sequenced in a study of blood T cell repertoires in COVID-19. Assay used: immunoSEQ multiplex PCR; TCRdb lists only in-frame clones, some missing. This sample has about 200,000 clones, with around nine tenths found just once. The source material was peripheral blood. Receptor source: a man between 45 and 60 years old with COVID-19, enrolled during active disease.

The chain is built from TRBV6-2 or TRBV6-3 and TRBJ1-4; tentative D call: TRBD1 (6 bases). The ends were cut back, 5 bases at V and 8 bases at J, with 18 bases in the middle. This CDR3 region has 15 residues. Per the germline V gene, CDR1 is MNHEY and CDR2 is SVGEGT. The CDR3 is CASSGYRDGSEKLFF. The CDR3 region has the DNA TGTGCCAGCAGTGGCTACAGGGACGGTAGCGAAAAACTGTTTTTT.

This chain uses TRBV6-6 with TRBJ2-2; the match to TRBD2 covers 8 bases. In germline, CDR1 is MNHNY, CDR2 SVGAGI (reference sequence). The junction had 5 bases not matched to a gene; V was cut back by 6 bases and J by 5 bases. The length of the CDR3 is 14 residues. CDR3 amino acids: CASSGGAGTGELFF. CDR3 DNA: TGTGCCAGCAGCGGGGGGGCCGGGACCGGGGAGCTGTTTTTT.

The chain couples TRBV27 to TRBJ2-7, with a possible D match to TRBD2 (6 bases). CDR1 MNHEY and CDR2 SMNVEV come from the germline V gene (reference sequence). Trimming cost V 4 bases and J 4 bases, with 17 bases left between them. CDR3 length: 15 amino acids. DNA for the CDR3: TGTGCCAGCAGTTCCCGGGAGAAACTCGATTACGAGCAGTACTTC. This codes for CASSSREKLDYEQYF.

This clone showed up just once. This chain connects TRBV18 to TRBJ2-7; D gene uncertain. This CDR3 is built from 14 residues. V lost 3 bases and J lost 3, with 12 bases in between. The germline gives CDR1 KGHSH, CDR2 LQKENI. CDR3 protein: CASSPLFDNYEQYF. Here the CDR3 DNA reads TGTGCCAGCTCACCTCTGTTTGACAACTACGAGCAGTACTTC.

The chain couples TRBV27 to TRBJ2-7; 9 nucleotides agree with TRBD1. The V and J ends lost 3 bases and 4 bases, in that order; junction bases with no gene match: 10. The germline V gene has CDR1 MNHEY and CDR2 SMNVEV (reference sequence). This CDR3 region has 16 residues. The CDR3: CASSFYRGQVVYEQYF. The CDR3 bases are TGTGCCAGCAGTTTCTACAGGGGGCAGGTCGTTTACGAGCAGTACTTC.

This chain joins TRBV14 and TRBJ2-1; the D is unclear. Trimming shortened V by 4 bases and J by 9 bases, and 16 bases separated the two germline ends. Germline values: CDR1 SGHDN, CDR2 FVKESK. CDR3 length equals 14 residues. CDR3 DNA: TGTGCCAGCAGCCCCCAACTTTATAGAGGTGAGCAGTTCTTC. As protein: CASSPQLYRGEQFF.

V and J are TRBV6-5 and TRBJ2-2, with a weak D call TRBD1 (6 bases). The CDR3 contains 15 residues. Trimming removed 7 bases at V and 9 bases at J, with 21 bases between. The germline V gene has CDR1 MNHEY and CDR2 SVGAGI. This CDR3 reads CASTVFPGQRWELFF. The CDR3 DNA reads as TGTGCCAGCACCGTTTTTCCGGGACAAAGATGGGAGCTGTTTTTT.

The chain employs TRBV7-3 and TRBJ2-2, with 9 bases that match TRBD2. CDR3 size: 17 residues. CDR1 and CDR2 from the germline V gene are SGHTA and FQGTGA. V lost 2 bases to trimming and J lost 0 bases; unmatched junction nucleotides: 4. CDR3 residues: CASSLVLAGTNTGELFF. CDR3 bases: TGTGCCAGCAGCTTAGTCCTAGCGGGGACGAACACCGGGGAGCTGTTTTTT.

This chain joins TRBV5-1 and TRBJ2-3; 16 nucleotides agree with TRBD2. The V gene end was trimmed by 0 bases and the J gene end by 3 bases; junction bases not matched to a gene: 10. The germline gives CDR1 SGHRS, CDR2 YFSETQ. CDR3 length: 20 amino acids. The CDR3 DNA follows: TGCGCCAGCAGCTTGGTTCCCACGGGACTAGCGGGAGGGCCGACAGATACGCAGTATTTT. As protein: CASSLVPTGLAGGPTDTQYF.

V and J are TRBV2 and TRBJ1-4, with 7 bases lining up with TRBD1. Germline V gives CDR1 SNHLY, CDR2 FYNNEI. The CDR3 runs 15 residues. V lost 2 bases and J lost 3; bases outside the gene matches: 3. The CDR3 nucleotides are TGTGCCAGCAGTGAACAGGGGGGATCTAATGAAAAACTGTTTTTT. This encodes CASSEQGGSNEKLFF.

This chain connects TRBV18 to TRBJ2-7, with TRBD1 matching 9 bases. The length of the CDR3 is 15 residues. From germline, CDR1 is KGHSH and CDR2 LQKENI. V trimming: 3 bases; J trimming: 6 bases; junction bases outside the gene matches: 9. The CDR3: CASSPEYRGLSEQYF. CDR3 bases: TGTGCCAGCTCACCCGAATACAGGGGGCTAAGCGAGCAGTACTTC.

The chain uses TRBV27 and TRBJ2-1; 9 positions agree with TRBD1. V shed 4 bases and J 4 bases; nucleotides not matched to a gene: 5. The CDR3 is 15 residues long. Germline V lookup: CDR1 MNHEY, CDR2 SMNVEV (reference sequence). For the CDR3, the DNA is TGTGCCAGCAGTTCTCCGGGACAGGGATACAATGAGCAGTTCTTC. It specifies CASSSPGQGYNEQFF.

This clone appeared once. J is TRBJ1-3 and V is TRBV19; D possibly corresponds to TRBD1 (5 bases). V was clipped by 7 bases and J by 0 bases, with 10 bases between them. The length of the CDR3 is 14 residues. The germline gives CDR1 LNHDA, CDR2 SQIVND (reference sequence). CDR3 in DNA: TGTGCCAGTAAAAAACAGGTCTCTGGAAACACCATATATTTT. Amino acid sequence: CASKKQVSGNTIYF.

The V gene is TRBV4-3, the J gene TRBJ2-1, with 11 nucleotides matching TRBD2. Unmatched junction bases numbered 9, after V lost 0 bases and J lost 2 bases. The CDR3 loop spans 19 amino acids. Germline values: CDR1 LGHNA, CDR2 YSLEER. The CDR3 region is CASSQDGTSGGMAYNEQFF. The CDR3 coding sequence is TGCGCCAGCAGCCAAGACGGTACTAGCGGGGGTATGGCCTACAATGAGCAGTTCTTC.

The rearrangement links TRBV5-1 to TRBJ2-4; possibly TRBD2 for D (6 bases). Trimming cost V 4 bases and J 2 bases, with 13 bases left between them. The CDR3 loop spans 15 amino acids. The germline V gene encodes CDR1 SGHRS and CDR2 YFSETQ. The CDR3 sequence: CASSLLAMSKNIQYF. DNA of the CDR3: TGCGCCAGCAGCCTACTAGCTATGTCCAAAAACATTCAGTACTTC.

This chain links TRBV7-3 with TRBJ2-5; 10 bases fit TRBD1. CDR1 is SGHTA, CDR2 FQGTGA, per germline. J lost 5 bases, V lost 5 bases, and 8 bases had no gene match. The CDR3 is made up of 15 amino acids. The CDR3 DNA reads as TGTGCCAGCAGCCCCGGACAGGGGGTATGGGAGACCCAGTACTTC. Its protein product is CASSPGQGVWETQYF.

The rearrangement links TRBV10-3 to TRBJ2-1; no reliable D call. The CDR3 runs to 14 residues. Germline CDR1 ENHRY, CDR2 SYGVKD. The ends were cut back, 7 bases at V and 0 bases at J, with 10 bases in the middle. As DNA, the CDR3 is TGTGCCATCATCCTTTCCAGCTCCTACAATGAGCAGTTCTTC. Protein sequence: CAIILSSSYNEQFF.

The rearrangement links TRBV21-1 to TRBJ2-1; the DNA was not used to check the table's D call, TRBD2. TRBV21-1 is given as a pseudogene. This CDR3 is built from 17 residues. CDR3 bases: TGTGCCAGCAGCAATTTCCGACTAGCGGGGGCCCCCAATGAGCAGTTCTTC. It encodes CASSNFRLAGAPNEQFF.

The chain employs TRBV10-3 and TRBJ1-5; 7 nucleotides align to TRBD1. Trimming took 0 bases from V and 7 from J; bases not matched to a gene: 6. The germline CDR1 and CDR2 sequences are ENHRY and SYGVKD. The CDR3 contains 15 residues. This chain's CDR3 is CAISESRQGEQPQHF. For the CDR3, the DNA is TGTGCCATCAGTGAGTCGAGGCAGGGGGAACAGCCCCAGCATTTT.

This chain connects TRBV5-1 to TRBJ2-3; the D gene is possibly TRBD1 (5 bases). Germline loops: CDR1 SGHRS, CDR2 YFSETQ. The V end was cut by 0 bases, the J end by 0 bases, with 8 bases between. The CDR3 has 15 residues. CDR3 sequence (DNA): TGCGCCAGCAGCTTGGCAGGGCTAAGCACAGATACGCAGTATTTT. It codes for CASSLAGLSTDTQYF. Full variable domain (remainder filled in from reference TRBV5-1 and TRBJ2-3): KAGVTQTPRYLIKTRGQQVTLSCSPISGHRSVSWYQQTPGQGLQFLFEYFSETQRNKGNFPGRFSGRQFSNSRSEMNVSTLELGDSALYLCASSLAGLSTDTQYFGPGTRLTVL.

The chain employs TRBV10-3 and TRBJ1-5, with 9 positions matching TRBD1. The CDR3 extends over 19 amino acids. V was pared by 0 bases and J by 0 bases, with 9 bases of the junction left unmatched. CDR1 is ENHRY and CDR2 is SYGVKD in the germline V gene. This CDR3 reads CAISESLLGTGSSNQPQHF. The CDR3 DNA reads TGTGCCATCAGTGAGTCTTTACTCGGGACAGGGAGTAGCAATCAGCCCCAGCATTTT.

This sequence joins TRBV3-1 (or the pseudogene TRBV3-2) and TRBJ2-3; D possibly corresponds to TRBD2 (6 bases). There are 14 residues in the CDR3. Germline V lookup: CDR1 LGHDT, CDR2 YNNKEL (reference sequence). The germline V and J ends were trimmed by 5 bases and 4 bases, with 13 bases remaining between them. This CDR3 is CASSFRELADTQYF. The DNA of the CDR3 is TGTGCCAGCAGCTTTCGGGAGTTGGCAGATACGCAGTATTTT.

The rearrangement links TRBV24-1 to TRBJ2-1; 7 nucleotides agree with TRBD1. Germline CDR1 reads KGHDR; CDR2 reads SFDVKD. J gave up 0 bases and V 4 bases, and 5 bases lay outside the gene matches. CDR3 length equals 16 residues. The CDR3 DNA reads as TGTGCCACCAGTGACCCGACAGGGAGCTCCTACAATGAGCAGTTCTTC. This gives the protein CATSDPTGSSYNEQFF.

The chain employs TRBV29-1 and TRBJ1-4; TRBD1 agrees at 9 bases. The CDR3 has 12 amino acids. CDR1 is SQVTM and CDR2 is ANQGSEA in the germline V gene. V shed 5 bases and J 8 bases; nucleotides not matched to a gene: 3. CDR3 nucleotides: TGCAGCGTTTTAGGGACAGGGGAAAAACTGTTTTTT. As protein: CSVLGTGEKLFF. The complete variable domain, with remaining parts taken from reference TRBV29-1 and TRBJ1-4, reads SAVISQKPSRDICQRGTSLTIQCQVDSQVTMMFWYRQQPGQSLTLIATANQGSEATYESGFVIDKFPISRPNLTFSTLTVSNMSPEDSSIYLCSVLGTGEKLFFGSGTQLSVL.

This chain connects TRBV12-3 or TRBV12-4 to TRBJ2-2; D remains unclear. Trimming stripped 3 bases from V and 6 bases from J, with 2 bases between. CDR3 size: 11 residues. In DNA, the CDR3 is TGTGCCAGCAGTTTCGCCGGGGAGCTGTTTTTT. Amino acids: CASSFAGELFF.

The V and J genes are TRBV19 and TRBJ2-3; 7 bases are shared with TRBD1. Germline V CDR1 and CDR2: LNHDA, SQIVND (reference sequence). The CDR3 consists of 14 residues. V trimming: 6 bases; J trimming: 0 bases; junction bases outside the gene matches: 3. This CDR3 reads CASRQGMSTDTQYF. DNA of the CDR3: TGTGCCAGTAGACAGGGGATGAGCACAGATACGCAGTATTTT. The full variable domain, rest sourced from reference TRBV19 and TRBJ2-3, is DGGITQSPKYLFRKEGQNVTLSCEQNLNHDAMYWYRQDPGQGLRLIYYSQIVNDFQKGDIAEGYSVSREKKESFPLTVTSAQKNPTAFYLCASRQGMSTDTQYFGPGTRLTVL.

V and J are TRBV6-2 or TRBV6-3 and TRBJ2-2; no clear D. The germline V gene has CDR1 MNHEY and CDR2 SVGEGT. This CDR3 region has 14 residues. V was shortened by 5 bases and J by 2 bases, with 9 bases between the two germline ends. The CDR3 coding sequence is TGTGCCAGCAGTACACATCAAAACACCGGGGAGCTGTTTTTT. It specifies CASSTHQNTGELFF.

This rearrangement joins TRBV11-2 to TRBJ2-7; 8 positions match TRBD1. Trimming removed 3 bases from V and 5 bases from J; junction bases left unmatched: 9. CDR1 and CDR2 (germline): SGHAT, FQNNGV. The CDR3 contains 15 residues. CDR3 loop: CASSLDRELTHEQYF. The DNA for the CDR3 is TGTGCCAGCAGCTTGGACAGGGAGCTTACCCACGAGCAGTACTTC. Variable domain in full (rest from reference TRBV11-2 and TRBJ2-7): EAGVAQSPRYKIIEKRQSVAFWCNPISGHATLYWYQQILGQGPKLLIQFQNNGVVDDSQLPKDRFSAERLKGVDSTLKIQPAKLEDSAVYLCASSLDRELTHEQYFGPGTRLTVT.

Here the CDR3 reads CASSLEGGGGFNSPLHF. The CDR3 nucleotides read TGTGCCAGCAGCTTGGAAGGCGGGGGGGGTTTTAATTCACCCCTCCACTTT. The rearrangement joins TRBV5-5 to TRBJ1-6; perhaps TRBD1 as D (5 bases). The CDR3 sequence is 17 residues long. V lost 0 bases to trimming and J lost 6 bases, with 16 bases between them. The germline gives CDR1 SGHKS, CDR2 YYEKEE (reference sequence).

The chain links TRBV5-1 to TRBJ1-1; 7 nucleotides agree with TRBD1. The ends lost 3 bases at V and 8 bases at J; junction bases unmatched: 16. CDR1 is SGHRS, CDR2 YFSETQ, per germline. The CDR3 extends over 16 amino acids. The CDR3 DNA reads TGCGCCAGCAGCTACCAAACGGACAGGCAAACAATGGAAGCTTTCTTT. This translates into CASSYQTDRQTMEAFF.